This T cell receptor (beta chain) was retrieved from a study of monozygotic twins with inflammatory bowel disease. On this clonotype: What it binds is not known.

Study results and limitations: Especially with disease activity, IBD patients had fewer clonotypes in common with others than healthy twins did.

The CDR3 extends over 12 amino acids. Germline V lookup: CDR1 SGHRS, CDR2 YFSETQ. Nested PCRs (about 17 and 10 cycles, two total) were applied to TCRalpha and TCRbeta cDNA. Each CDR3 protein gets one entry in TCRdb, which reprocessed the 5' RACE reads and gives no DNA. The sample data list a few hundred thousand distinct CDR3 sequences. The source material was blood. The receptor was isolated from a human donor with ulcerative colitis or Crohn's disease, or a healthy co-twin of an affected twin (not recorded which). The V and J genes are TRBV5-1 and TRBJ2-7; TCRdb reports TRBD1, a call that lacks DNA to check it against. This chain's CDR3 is CASFITPDREYF.